The 2 T cell receptor beta chains below all came from one sample that was sequenced in a study of beta chain features in type 1 diabetes. Expressed TCRB transcripts were sequenced because the isolated RNA had all been reverse transcribed beforehand. Libraries were prepared by immunoSEQ multiplex PCR; TCRdb keeps only in-frame clonotypes and omits some of them. The table records about 360,000 clones, roughly 12% of them present only once. Sequencing used naive CD4+ T cells from blood. These TCRs come from a man younger than 35 in good health.

The chain employs TRBV28 and TRBJ2-5, with D perhaps TRBD1 (5 bases). This CDR3 contains 12 residues. The ends were cut back, 5 bases at V and 12 bases at J, with 16 bases in the middle. CDR1 and CDR2 (germline): MDHEN, SYDVKM. The CDR3 spells CASSGGSRTKYF. For the CDR3, the DNA is TGTGCCAGCAGTGGCGGATCCAGGACAAAGTACTTC.

V is TRBV19 and J is TRBJ2-7, with 10 nucleotides matching TRBD1. The CDR3 is made up of 13 amino acids. Germline assignment: CDR1 LNHDA and CDR2 SQIVND (reference sequence). V was pared by 9 bases and J by 6 bases, with 8 bases of the junction left unmatched. CDR3 region: CASKPGQGFEQYF. Here the CDR3 DNA reads TGTGCCAGCAAACCGGGACAGGGGTTCGAGCAGTACTTC.